These 5 T cell receptor beta chains came from one sample sequenced in a study of T cells in Graves' hyperthyroidism and ophthalmopathy. TCR beta CDR3 regions were amplified from RNA transcripts. When the TCR CDR3 underwent first-round RT-PCR, the HTBI primer set was used. Using its own MiXCR run on the multiplex PCR reads, TCRdb lists one record per CDR3 protein. The top ten clones hold roughly 25% of a sample with about 350,000 distinct CDR3 sequences, about 14% of them seen once. Sequencing was done on a sample of blood. These receptors originate from a woman aged 25 to 45 with Graves' hyperthyroidism.

In regard to this clonotype: A read error may be the cause here, since a much bigger clone is one base away. The chain has TRBV11-2 and TRBJ1-1, with D perhaps matching TRBD1 (5 bases). The CDR3 length is 12 residues. Trimming cost V 11 bases and J 0 bases, with 10 bases left between them. Germline V gene lookup returns CDR1 SGHAT and CDR2 FQNNGV. The CDR3 sequence: CAAGLLNTEAFF. The DNA for the CDR3 is TGTGCCGCGGGACTCCTGAACACTGAAGCTTTCTTT.

There are many counts of this clonotype. The V and J genes are TRBV28 and TRBJ2-7; 8 bases fit TRBD1. From germline, CDR1 is MDHEN and CDR2 SYDVKM. The length of the CDR3 is 13 residues. V was clipped by 5 bases and J by 5 bases; unmatched bases: 5. The CDR3 protein is CASSRQGADEQYF. In nucleotides, the CDR3 is TGTGCCAGCAGTAGGCAGGGGGCTGACGAGCAGTACTTC.

Comment on this clonotype: A much larger clone differs by one base, so this may be a read error. The CDR3 loop reads CASTTLGAALYERYF. The DNA of the CDR3 is TGTGCCAGCACCACTTTAGGGGCTGCTCTCTACGAGCGGTACTTC. The rearrangement joins TRBV28 to TRBJ2-7; D may be TRBD1 (5 bases). CDR3 length: 15 amino acids. Germline V gene data show CDR1 as MDHEN and CDR2 as SYDVKM.

The chain recombines TRBV19 with TRBJ2-1; tentatively, D is TRBD2 (7 bases). The germline gives CDR1 LNHDA, CDR2 SQIVND (reference sequence). The germline V and J ends were trimmed by 11 bases and 7 bases, with 18 bases remaining between them. CDR3 length: 13 amino acids. The CDR3 DNA reads as TGTGCCGCCTCTCGGGGGGCAGGGAATGAGCAGTTCTTC. This sequence encodes CAASRGAGNEQFF.

This clonotype was observed many times. The rearrangement links TRBV12-3 or TRBV12-4 to TRBJ2-3, with a possible D match to TRBD2 (6 bases). V lost 6 bases to trimming and J lost 5 bases, with 12 bases between them. The CDR3 is 13 residues long. CDR3 DNA sequence: TGTGCCAGCAGCCCTTGGGGAGGAGATACGCAGTATTTT. Translation gives CASSPWGGDTQYF.